This T cell receptor (beta chain) stems from a study of control samples from healthy donors and cancer patients. The CDR3 has 15 residues. V lost 2 bases and J lost 4, with 11 bases in between. The germline gives CDR1 SGHTA, CDR2 FQGTGA. Using immunoSEQ multiplex PCR, the repertoire was profiled, and TCRdb retains in-frame clones only, with some absent. The sample shows about 410,000 clones, 90% of them seen only once. This sequence was found in a middle-aged man with head and neck cancer. V and J are TRBV7-3 and TRBJ2-2; a possible D gene is TRBD1 (6 bases). Sequenced: PBMCs. CDR3 amino acids: CASSLEGGGTGELFF. The DNA for the CDR3 is TGTGCCAGCAGCTTAGAAGGGGGTGGCACCGGGGAGCTGTTTTTT. Based on the CDR3 plus reference TRBV7-3 and TRBJ2-2, the full variable domain is GAGVSQTPSNKVTEKGKYVELRCDPISGHTALYWYRQSLGQGPEFLIYFQGTGAADDSGLPNDRFFAVRPEGSVSTLKIQRTERGDSAVYLCASSLEGGGTGELFFGEGSRLTVL.